This TCR beta chain is from a study of cytomegalovirus exposure and HLA in healthy donors. Study-level background: Unique TCR beta sequences numbering some 120 million came from about 180 million T cells in an earlier analysis. For the roughly 400 genotyped donors, around 76% fell within the Caucasian-associated ancestry cluster.

Primers included in the PCR were 60 Vbeta and 13 Jbeta primers. Some clones are missing from TCRdb's copy, which holds only in-frame ones; the method was immunoSEQ multiplex PCR. The table includes roughly 150,000 clones, about three quarters detected once. CDR3 length: 15 residues. V trimming: 6 bases; J trimming: 6 bases; junction bases outside the gene matches: 9. CDR1 and CDR2 (germline): SGDLS, YYNGEE. The rearrangement joins TRBV9 to TRBJ2-1; 10 nucleotides line up with TRBD2. Material: PBMCs. This TCR was sampled from a man in his late teens or twenties in good health and CMV-seronegative. CDR3 amino acids: CASTPDSGRFNEQFF. In DNA form, the CDR3 reads TGTGCCAGCACCCCCGATAGCGGGAGGTTCAATGAGCAGTTCTTC.